The rows below give T cell receptor beta chains drawn from one sample of a study of cytomegalovirus exposure and HLA in healthy donors. Assay used: immunoSEQ multiplex PCR; TCRdb lists only in-frame clones, some missing. The sample gives about 100,000 clones, around 80% of which show up once; over 4.5% is in the top ten. The sample consisted of PBMCs. The receptors come from a woman under 30 in good health and CMV-seropositive. The CDR3 runs from the conserved cysteine through the conserved F or W. The D gene is left open where the match is weak. The size of a clone is reported for some rows only, either as once, few or many, or as a class for expanded clones.

d_call cdr3_length clone_size j_call v_call cdr3_aa cdr3_nt
TRBD2 15 . TRBJ2-1 TRBV5-8 CASSLLAGNFDEQFF TGTGCCAGCAGCTTGCTAGCGGGAAATTTCGATGAGCAGTTCTTC
TRBD1 14 . TRBJ2-7 TRBV18 CASSGQGSATAQYF TGTGCCAGCTCTGGACAGGGATCGGCTACGGCGCAGTACTTC
. 12 . TRBJ2-5 TRBV28 CATGKPWETQYF TGTGCCACGGGGAAACCCTGGGAGACCCAGTACTTC
TRBD2 16 . TRBJ2-1 TRBV9 CASSPMTSGRVNEQFF TGTGCCAGCAGCCCCATGACTAGCGGGAGGGTCAATGAGCAGTTCTTC
TRBD2 14 . TRBJ2-1 TRBV5-1 CASSPGLDYNEQFF TGCGCCAGCAGCCCGGGACTAGACTACAATGAGCAGTTCTTC
TRBD2 16 . TRBJ2-7 TRBV29-1 CSVGGSRGSAGVEQYF TGCAGCGTTGGGGGGAGCCGCGGGAGTGCTGGGGTCGAGCAGTACTTC
. 16 few TRBJ1-5 TRBV6-6 CASKPAWGDSNQPQHF TGTGCCAGCAAACCTGCTTGGGGGGATAGCAATCAGCCCCAGCATTTT
TRBD2 15 . TRBJ2-7 TRBV6-1 CASSEREDMGGEQYF TGTGCCAGCAGCGAGCGGGAGGATATGGGGGGGGAGCAGTACTTC
. 13 . TRBJ2-1 TRBV4-1 CASSIQEYNEQFF TGCGCCAGCAGCATACAGGAGTACAATGAGCAGTTCTTC
. 15 . TRBJ2-5 TRBV5-6 CASSSADRPQETQYF TGTGCCAGCAGCTCAGCGGACAGACCCCAGGAGACCCAGTACTTC
. 12 . TRBJ1-1 TRBV6-1 CAAPGLNTEAFF TGTGCCGCCCCAGGGTTAAACACTGAAGCTTTCTTT
. 16 . TRBJ1-3 TRBV7-8 CASSEIGLISGNTIYF TGTGCCAGCAGTGAAATAGGACTGATCTCTGGAAACACCATATATTTT
. 15 . TRBJ2-7 TRBV5-6 CASSLVIAGVYEQYF TGTGCCAGCAGCTTGGTTATTGCGGGTGTCTACGAGCAGTACTTC
TRBD2 15 . TRBJ2-3 TRBV6-5 CASSRLATLTDTQYF TGTGCCAGCAGTCGACTAGCGACACTCACAGATACGCAGTATTTT
. 16 . TRBJ2-7 TRBV5-1 CASSPPQASTGNEQYF TGCGCCAGCAGCCCACCCCAGGCGAGTACTGGTAACGAGCAGTACTTC
TRBD2 16 . TRBJ2-7 TRBV18 CASSPLGVAGAYEQYF TGTGCCAGCTCACCACTAGGAGTAGCGGGGGCCTACGAGCAGTACTTC
. 13 once TRBJ1-2 TRBV2 CASSFTGPGGYTF TGTGCCAGCAGTTTTACAGGGCCGGGGGGCTACACCTTC
TRBD1 13 . TRBJ1-5 TRBV5-6 CASHRGGGQPQHF TGTGCCAGCCACAGGGGAGGCGGTCAGCCCCAGCATTTT
. 12 . TRBJ2-5 TRBV29-1 CSVDGGRETQYF TGCAGCGTTGACGGGGGACGAGAGACCCAGTACTTC
TRBD1 17 . TRBJ2-1 TRBV13 CASSRRTGVVGYNEQFF TGTGCCAGCAGCCGTAGGACAGGGGTTGTAGGCTACAATGAGCAGTTCTTC
TRBD1 14 . TRBJ1-5 TRBV5-6 CASSLMTGNQPQHF TGTGCCAGCAGCTTGATGACAGGGAATCAGCCCCAGCATTTT
. 13 . TRBJ2-3 TRBV5-1 CASSLLLTDTQYF TGCGCCAGCAGCTTGCTACTCACAGATACGCAGTATTTT
. 17 few TRBJ2-6 TRBV25-1 CASSEVPLLSGANVLTF TGTGCCAGCAGTGAAGTCCCCCTCCTCTCTGGGGCCAACGTCCTGACTTTC
. 16 . TRBJ2-3 TRBV13 CASSLGVLEATDTQYF TGTGCCAGCAGCTTAGGAGTACTAGAGGCGACAGATACGCAGTATTTT